This section outlines one T cell receptor beta chain sequence together with its context. What this receptor recognizes is not known. Per-nucleotide qualities are absent, and no much larger clonotype sits a single base away. Unmatched junction bases come to 11, with V trimmed by 6 bases and J by 13 bases. As encoded in the germline V gene, CDR1 is MNHNS while CDR2 is SASEGT. The CDR3 sequence holds 13 residues, the cysteine and phenylalanine included. Kept here is only the CDR3 DNA, which spans 39 bases and is read in frame from base 1. Donors were healthy HIV-negative adults with no recently reported acute infections or vaccinations. Every donor was a Caucasian adult residing in Nashville, Tennessee, USA. CD4+ T cells were enriched by magnetic negative selection, after which naive cells were positively selected on CD45RA and the negative fraction was taken as the memory subset. After blood collection by leukapheresis, PBMCs were isolated using Ficoll-Histopaque density gradient centrifugation and then cryopreserved in the vapor phase of liquid nitrogen. Analytical flow cytometry was used to check the purity and quantity of every magnetically sorted T cell population. Genomic DNA was isolated from every sorted fraction and measured by UV absorbance on a Nanodrop 2000c.

The data belong to a study of shared clonotypes between healthy human individuals (dated by TCRdb to about 2020). Broadly, across the study: The cohort included three men and a couple of women between 18 and 49 years of age. Per donor, leukapheresis produced somewhere between about 0.94 and 9.5 billion PBMCs. Blood TCR repertoires of several healthy adults were deeply sequenced to estimate repertoire size and the extent of clonotype sharing between individuals. To increase sequencing depth and limit assay-specific biases, different laboratories used diverse techniques to prepare libraries and sequence TCR repertoires. For each donor, three plates each were used for CD4 naive and CD4 memory, two plates were used for CD8 naive, and one plate was used for CD8 memory.

Using the deep immunoSEQ assay, TCR CDR3 regions were amplified from genomic DNA by multiplex PCR. For each cell subset, the extracted genomic DNA was distributed evenly across all wells of several immunoSEQ 96-well plates, and each plate served as one replicate. For sorted subsets, each replicate PCR was loaded with 200 to 250 ng genomic DNA, equivalent to some 31,000 T cell genomes. The purified libraries were quantified using a Qubit 3.0 fluorometer, sized with a Bioanalyzer 2100, and then quantified again using the KAPA Library Quantification kit. A separate single-read 150-cycle Illumina NextSeq 550 flow cell was used to sequence each immunoSEQ 96-well plate. The source study handled its data this way. Because the immunoSEQ output held only junctional sequences and lacked quality scores, the filtering could not match the filtering applied to full-length reads. To assign V/J genes and CDR3, sequences were annotated against IMGT germline references using PyIR, a Python wrapper for IgBLAST v1.9. Reads with weak V/J assignments (E-value above 1e-6), missing CDR3, stop codons, out-of-frame junctions, or ambiguous translated residues were removed. V3J clonotypes were defined as sequences sharing an identical inferred V gene, J gene, and CDR3 amino acid sequence. The percentage overlap between two repertoires was calculated by dividing the number of shared unique clonotypes by the size of the smaller repertoire. Richness of each repertoire was evaluated using RTK rarefaction, the Chao1 estimator, and Recon v2.1 estimates of unobserved clonotypes. Generation probabilities were computed with OLGA for all TCRbeta clonotypes obtained by the gDNA method from a few donors. TCRdb's version of the immuneACCESS table is confined to in-frame rearrangements and falls short of the full clone set. An unresolved V gene accounts for under half of the shortfall where checked; the remainder is of unknown origin. V, J and clone size were drawn from that table, and D and trimming were deduced from the DNA. This sample lists some 650,000 clones; 97% were detected once. 0.057% of the sample lies in the top ten.

Paper-wide results and their limitations: Pairwise subsampling led to the expectation that sequencing depth would affect the degree of clonotype sharing among donors. Compared with non-shared clonotypes, clonotypes shared by all four sorted-subset donors had higher generation probabilities. The genetic and exposure-history diversity represented was limited by the small number of donors. Sampling was restricted to blood, and TCR repertoires in tissues likely differ from the TCR repertoires found in blood. Incomplete sequencing was indicated by rarefaction of sorted-subset datasets, despite the large sequencing depth. Estimated clonotype richness was generally larger for naive than for memory subsets. Sharing across several donors was observed for 5% to 6.5% of naive CD4, around 3.5% of naive CD8, 2.3% of memory CD4, and approximately 0.41% of memory CD8 clonotypes.

The TCR was taken from a woman aged 25 to 39 in good health. Sequencing was performed on naive CD4+ T cells sorted from blood. The label giving this sample's cell subset or site can be read as: CD45RA+ positively selected. Recombination linked TRBV6-1 to TRBJ2-1; 8 central nucleotides agree with TRBD2. In nucleotide form, the sequence is TGTGCCAGCAGGACCACTAGCGGCAGCCCCCAGTTCTTC. Its protein reads: CASRTTSGSPQFF.